This passage covers 2 T cell receptor beta chains from one sample sequenced in a study of identical twins (dated by TCRdb to 2015 to 2016). The library was made by 5' RACE. Sequencing relied on an Illumina HiSeq 2000. Using fastp at Q25 and MiXCR, TCRdb reprocessed the public reads and kept productive beta chains. Records with the same CDR3 protein are collapsed into one entry carrying the most frequent genes and DNA. This sample comprises a few hundred thousand distinct CDR3 sequences, roughly 9% of them detected only once. The ten most abundant clones make up under 10% of the sample. The specimen sequenced was naive T cells sorted from blood. According to the study, the label for this sample's cell subset or site signals: cells isolated with a human naive T-cell isolation kit. These receptors all come from a woman between 50 and 59 years old in good health.

The chain couples TRBV20-1 to TRBJ2-3, with TRBD2 matching 8 bases. J lost 6 bases, V lost 5 bases, and 10 bases had no gene match. This CDR3 spans 14 amino acids. Germline-derived CDR1 and CDR2 are DFQATT and SNEGSKA (reference sequence). CDR3 loop: CSASALAGGDTQYF. CDR3 DNA: TGCAGTGCTTCAGCCCTAGCGGGCGGTGATACGCAGTATTTT.

This clonotype occurred many times. The V and J genes are TRBV11-2 and TRBJ1-1; D is unresolved. V shed 5 bases and J shed 1 base, with 8 bases lying between them. The CDR3 length is 13 residues. Germline V gene sequence: CDR1 SGHAT, CDR2 FQNNGV. The CDR3 loop reads CASSHKENTEAFF. CDR3 DNA sequence: TGTGCCAGCAGCCACAAAGAGAACACTGAAGCTTTCTTT.